This T cell receptor (beta chain) was sequenced during a study of cytomegalovirus exposure and HLA in healthy donors. Whole-study findings and limits: According to an earlier analysis, most TCR beta V segments yielded productive rearrangements about 87% or about 30% of the time. Three chains tied to CMV proved CMV antigen-specific in vitro.

This clone showed up just a few times. No antigen is known for it. The PCR contained 60 Vbeta and 13 Jbeta primers. The table came from immunoSEQ multiplex PCR; TCRdb's copy has only in-frame clones and leaves some out. The repertoire holds about 120,000 clones, with 65% to 80% as singletons. The TCR originated in a man aged 40-49 years in good health and CMV-seropositive. Sample: PBMCs.

The CDR3: CASSQSNRVAKNIQYF. In nucleotides, the CDR3 is TGCGCCAGCAGTCAGTCAAACAGGGTAGCCAAAAACATTCAGTACTTC. V usage is TRBV23-1 and J usage is TRBJ2-4; D perhaps matches TRBD1 (6 bases). TRBV23-1 is known as an ORF, though its function is uncertain. The CDR3 is 16 amino acids. V dropped 3 bases and J dropped 0 bases, with 12 bases sitting between them.